These T cell receptor beta chains were read from a single sample in a study of blood T cell repertoires in COVID-19. The data were produced by immunoSEQ multiplex PCR, yet TCRdb's version contains in-frame clones alone and is incomplete. Seen here are approximately 250,000 clones, around 88% observed once, and the top ten hold 1.2%. Sequencing was performed on PBMCs or T cells enriched from blood (not recorded which). The source is a woman aged 40 to 50 with acute COVID-19. Each CDR3 is given with its conserved first and last residue. Expanded clones are given a class, and other clones once, few, many or no size at all.

j_gene	v_gene	abundance	CDR3aa
TRBJ2-3	TRBV4-2	once	CASSQDTTSGSGDTQYF
TRBJ1-2	TRBV6-2/TRBV6-3	NA	CASSYVPGQGNHGYTF
TRBJ2-3	TRBV29-1	few	CSVEYIGDTQYF
TRBJ2-1	TRBV3-1/TRBV3-2	NA	CASSQVREQFF
TRBJ2-3	TRBV5-8	NA	CASSLAGADTQYF
TRBJ1-1	TRBV2	NA	CASRGQRNTEAFF
TRBJ2-1	TRBV11-3	NA	CASSTEGNEQFF
TRBJ1-6	TRBV16	NA	CASSLNRNSPLHF
TRBJ1-2	TRBV19	NA	CASTPGQVYGYTF
TRBJ1-6	TRBV30	NA	CAWSFGQPDNSPLHF
TRBJ1-1	TRBV5-1	NA	CASSLGGQGSDTEAFF
TRBJ2-1	TRBV11-3	NA	CASSLEYRDYNEQFF
TRBJ1-4	TRBV27	NA	CASRRTGFNEKLFF
TRBJ2-2	TRBV28	NA	CAEGGRAVPGELFF
TRBJ1-2	TRBV30	NA	CAWTISMGRVGGYTF
TRBJ1-1	TRBV5-1	NA	CASRYSDGGSGTEAFF
TRBJ2-3	TRBV2	NA	CASSLRTGEEDTQYF
TRBJ1-2	TRBV12-3/TRBV12-4	NA	CASSPSGGYGYTF
TRBJ1-2	TRBV6-5	NA	CAKRGSGGYGYTF
TRBJ1-5	TRBV5-8	NA	CASSFFGGNSNQPQHF
TRBJ1-5	TRBV9	NA	CASSVTGGVDQPQHF
TRBJ1-1	TRBV29-1	NA	CSVRPRNTEAFF
TRBJ1-4	TRBV6-2/TRBV6-3	NA	CASSYVWTDFTFNEKLFF
TRBJ1-5	TRBV28	NA	CASTTAYSNQPQHF
TRBJ2-1	TRBV10-1	once	CASSDTRGSYNEQFF
TRBJ1-6	TRBV7-9	NA	CASSTGQGLDSPLHF
TRBJ2-1	TRBV24-1	once	CATSAAFTGLAGRRDEQFF
TRBJ2-2	TRBV6-4	NA	CASSDSAGGRRELFF
TRBJ2-3	TRBV7-2	NA	CASSSTRKERDTQYF
TRBJ2-7	TRBV7-9	NA	CASSPGLAGEQYF
TRBJ1-1	TRBV12-3/TRBV12-4	NA	CASSLGGRLEAFF
TRBJ1-1	TRBV27	NA	CASSFLAKGGNTEAFF
TRBJ1-2	TRBV7-8	NA	CASSPLGQNYGYTF
TRBJ2-1	TRBV10-3	NA	CAISDRAGGPFEQFF
TRBJ2-2	TRBV19	NA	CASSMWTGGDGELFF
TRBJ2-1	TRBV27	NA	CASNDKLAGLAYNEQFF
TRBJ1-1	TRBV11-2	once	CASSLRGGTGEAFF
TRBJ2-1	TRBV27	NA	CASSFTGSNNEQFF
TRBJ1-5	TRBV6-5	NA	CASSYGAGFDQPQHF
TRBJ2-1	TRBV3-1/TRBV3-2	NA	CASSHSTSGRWNEQFF
TRBJ1-2	TRBV2	NA	CASSVVRDGYGYTF
TRBJ1-1	TRBV19	NA	CASMETGIVAEAFF
TRBJ2-1	TRBV24-1	NA	CATSDLTSGIYNEQFF